The rows below give T cell receptor beta chains drawn from one sample of a study of vaccination and CD4 T cells after COVID-19. TCRdb re-called the PCR reads through MiXCR, storing one row per CDR3 protein. The sample shows 9,500 to 15,000 distinct CDR3 sequences, roughly 61% of them seen only once. Which antigens these TCRs recognize remains unknown. Sequencing was carried out using CD4+ T cells from blood, cultured in vitro. The receptors stem from a human donor who had recovered from COVID-19. Both conserved end residues are part of each CDR3. A D gene is named only where the DNA matches it firmly. Where a row states a size, it is once, few, many or the class of an expanded clone; other rows omit it.

v_gene,d_gene,j_gene,abundance,CDR3nt,CDR3aa
TRBV2,.,TRBJ2-3,.,TGTGCCAGCAGTCCGGGACTGACAGGCCCCACAGATACGCAGTATTTT,CASSPGLTGPTDTQYF
TRBV19,.,TRBJ1-6,.,TGTGCCAGTAGTATAGTCGGACACCAAGCTTCACCCCTCCACTTT,CASSIVGHQASPLHF
TRBV7-9,.,TRBJ1-2,few,TGTGCCAGCAGCCCAGACGACCTCCTCTCTGGCTACACCTTC,CASSPDDLLSGYTF
TRBV7-2,TRBD1,TRBJ1-1,.,TGTGCCAGCAGCTTAGCCCCCACAGGGGCCCGTGACACTGAAGCTTTCTTT,CASSLAPTGARDTEAFF
TRBV6-5,.,TRBJ1-6,few,TGTGCCAGCAGTTACCTCCGGGGGTCACCCCTCCACTTT,CASSYLRGSPLHF
TRBV2,.,TRBJ1-5,few,TGTGCCAGCAGTGCTCTAGGGGATCAGCCCCAGCATTTT,CASSALGDQPQHF
TRBV20-1,TRBD2,TRBJ2-3,few,TGCAGTGCTAGATCCGGGACTAGCGGGAGCGCAGATACGCAGTATTTT,CSARSGTSGSADTQYF
TRBV20-1,.,TRBJ2-7,.,TGCAGTGCTAGCGGGAGTCGGGAGCAGTACTTC,CSASGSREQYF
TRBV20-1,.,TRBJ1-4,.,TGCAGTGCTAGGGACAGTCGCGGGTTTGAAAAACTGTTTTTT,CSARDSRGFEKLFF
TRBV18,TRBD1,TRBJ1-1,.,TGTGCCAGCTCACCAGGTGGCAGGGGGGGGTCCGAAGCTTTCTTT,CASSPGGRGGSEAFF
TRBV11-3,TRBD2,TRBJ2-7,.,TGTGCCAGCAGCCCCTCGACTAGCGGGAGGGAGCAGTACTTC,CASSPSTSGREQYF
TRBV14,TRBD2,TRBJ2-1,.,TGTGCCAGCAGCCAAGATAGGCTAGCGGGATACAATGAGCAGTTCTTC,CASSQDRLAGYNEQFF
TRBV24-1,.,TRBJ2-3,.,TGTGCCACCAGTGGCGACTATAGCACAGATACGCAGTATTTT,CATSGDYSTDTQYF
TRBV15,.,TRBJ1-3,.,TGTGCCACCGGCGAGAGTTTCGCTGGAAACACCATATATTTT,CATGESFAGNTIYF
TRBV20-1,.,TRBJ2-1,.,TGCAGTGCTAGAGATCCTAGTATTTATGAGCAGTTCTTC,CSARDPSIYEQFF
TRBV5-4,TRBD2,TRBJ2-7,few,TGTGCCAGCAGACTAGCGGGAGGGCCGAGGGAGCAGTACTTC,CASRLAGGPREQYF
TRBV5-1,.,TRBJ2-6,.,TGCGCCAGCAGCAGTCCTCCTGGGGCCAACGTCCTGACTTTC,CASSSPPGANVLTF
TRBV18,.,TRBJ2-2,few,TGTGCCAGCTCCCGGCAGCGGACACAAAACACCGGGGAGCTGTTTTTT,CASSRQRTQNTGELFF
TRBV15,TRBD1,TRBJ2-7,.,TGTGCCACCAGCAGATCTGCGGGGGACAGGGGCCGATACGAGCAGTACTTC,CATSRSAGDRGRYEQYF
TRBV5-4,TRBD1,TRBJ1-2,.,TGTGCCAGCAGCGAACCGGGACAGATAAATGGCTACACCTTC,CASSEPGQINGYTF
TRBV4-2,.,TRBJ1-2,once,TGTGCCAGCAGCCAAGGTGGTTCAGCGGGAAGTCACTATGGCTACACCTTC,CASSQGGSAGSHYGYTF
TRBV2,TRBD2,TRBJ2-5,once,TGTGCCAGCAGCGGACCAGCGGGAGGGGAAGAGACCCAGTACTTC,CASSGPAGGEETQYF
TRBV6-4,.,TRBJ2-1,.,TGTGCCAGCAGTGACTCGATCGAAGGCGGTGGTGAGCAGTTCTTC,CASSDSIEGGGEQFF
TRBV20-1,TRBD1,TRBJ1-5,few,TGCAGTGCTAGACTACAGGGGGGGAGCAATCAGCCCCAGCATTTT,CSARLQGGSNQPQHF
TRBV6-1,.,TRBJ1-2,few,TGTGCCAGCAGGGCGGACAGACTCTTGAGCTATGGCTACACCTTC,CASRADRLLSYGYTF
TRBV20-1,TRBD1,TRBJ2-3,.,TGCAGTGCAGCCGGGACAGGGAGTGTGGATACGCAGTATTTT,CSAAGTGSVDTQYF
TRBV5-1,TRBD1,TRBJ2-7,.,TGCGCCAGCAGCTTGGACAGGGGGGACTACGAGCAGTACTTC,CASSLDRGDYEQYF
TRBV6-1,TRBD1,TRBJ1-1,.,TGTGCCAGCAGCCGTCCGGACAGGGGAACTGAAGCTTTCTTT,CASSRPDRGTEAFF
TRBV19,TRBD1,TRBJ2-3,.,TGTGCCAGTAGTTGGGGAACAGGGGACAGCACAGATACGCAGTATTTT,CASSWGTGDSTDTQYF
TRBV28,.,TRBJ1-1,once,TGTGCCAGCAGCCGTCCGGGACCCACTGAAGCTTTCTTT,CASSRPGPTEAFF
TRBV6-4,.,TRBJ2-1,.,TGTGCCAGCTCCCTTGACTCCTACAATGAGCAGTTCTTC,CASSLDSYNEQFF
TRBV28,.,TRBJ2-2,.,TGTGCCAGCAGTACTCCAACCGGGGAGCTGTTTTTT,CASSTPTGELFF
TRBV6-2/TRBV6-3,TRBD2,TRBJ2-3,.,TGTGCCAGCAGTTTGACTAGCGGGAGCACAGATACGCAGTATTTT,CASSLTSGSTDTQYF
TRBV25-1,.,TRBJ2-3,.,TGTGCCAGCAGTGAATGGGAAACAGCTACGCAGTATTTT,CASSEWETATQYF
TRBV20-1,TRBD1,TRBJ2-7,.,TGCAGTGCTAGGTCCATTAATAACAGGGGACCCTACGAGCAGTACTTC,CSARSINNRGPYEQYF
TRBV20-1,TRBD2,TRBJ2-3,once,TGCAGTGCCCGGACTAGCGGAAATACAGATACGCAGTATTTT,CSARTSGNTDTQYF
TRBV6-1,.,TRBJ1-6,once,TGTGCCAGCCCTTCGGCCAAGGGATCACCCCTCCACTTT,CASPSAKGSPLHF
TRBV19,TRBD2,TRBJ2-3,.,TGTGCCAGTAGTATTACTAGCGGGACAAGAGATACGCAGTATTTT,CASSITSGTRDTQYF
TRBV6-1,.,TRBJ2-1,.,TGTGCCAGCAGTGGAAGAACGGGAGCCTCCTACAATGAGCAGTTCTTC,CASSGRTGASYNEQFF
TRBV28,.,TRBJ2-1,.,TGTGCCAGCAGGACCCGTGGCCAATCCTCCTACAATGAGCAGTTCTTC,CASRTRGQSSYNEQFF
TRBV7-9,.,TRBJ1-5,.,TGTGCCAGCAGCTTAGGGGAGGCAGACAATCAGCCCCAGCATTTT,CASSLGEADNQPQHF
TRBV29-1,.,TRBJ2-5,.,TGCAGCGTTGTCAGGGCGTTGAGGGAGACCCAGTACTTC,CSVVRALRETQYF
TRBV21-1,.,TRBJ1-5,.,TGTGCCAGCAGCAAAGACAGGGTTAAGAAGCCCCAGCATTTT,CASSKDRVKKPQHF
TRBV10-2,.,TRBJ2-7,.,TGCGCCAGCAAGAACTCCTACGAGCAGTACTTC,CASKNSYEQYF
TRBV28,.,TRBJ1-1,once,TGTGCCAGCAGTTACCCCGGCCGAAGCGAAGCTTTCTTT,CASSYPGRSEAFF